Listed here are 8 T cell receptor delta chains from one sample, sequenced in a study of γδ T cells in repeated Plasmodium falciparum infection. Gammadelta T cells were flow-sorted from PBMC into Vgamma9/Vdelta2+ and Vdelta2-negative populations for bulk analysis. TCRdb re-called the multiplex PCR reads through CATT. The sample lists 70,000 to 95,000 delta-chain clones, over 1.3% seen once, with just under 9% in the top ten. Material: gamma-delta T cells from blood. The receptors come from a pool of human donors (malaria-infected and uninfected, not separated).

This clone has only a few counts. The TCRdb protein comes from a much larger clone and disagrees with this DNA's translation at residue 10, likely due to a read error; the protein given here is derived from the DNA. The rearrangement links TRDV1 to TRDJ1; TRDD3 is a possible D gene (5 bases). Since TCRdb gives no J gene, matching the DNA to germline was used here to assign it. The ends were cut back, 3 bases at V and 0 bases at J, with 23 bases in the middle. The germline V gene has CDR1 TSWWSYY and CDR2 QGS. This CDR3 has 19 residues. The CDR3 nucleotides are TGTGCTCTTGGGGATCCTCTGTTGGGGACCACCTCGTACACCGATAAACTCATCTTT. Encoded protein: CALGDPLLGTTSYTDKLIF.

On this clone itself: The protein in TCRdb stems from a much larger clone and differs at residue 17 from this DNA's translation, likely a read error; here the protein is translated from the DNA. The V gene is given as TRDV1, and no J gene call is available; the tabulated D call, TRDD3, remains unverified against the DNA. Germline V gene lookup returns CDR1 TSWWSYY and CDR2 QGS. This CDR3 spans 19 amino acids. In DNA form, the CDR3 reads TGTGCTCTTGGGGTTGCGATACGTAAAACCAACCCGTACACCGATAAACCCATCTTT. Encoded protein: CALGVAIRKTNPYTDKPIF.

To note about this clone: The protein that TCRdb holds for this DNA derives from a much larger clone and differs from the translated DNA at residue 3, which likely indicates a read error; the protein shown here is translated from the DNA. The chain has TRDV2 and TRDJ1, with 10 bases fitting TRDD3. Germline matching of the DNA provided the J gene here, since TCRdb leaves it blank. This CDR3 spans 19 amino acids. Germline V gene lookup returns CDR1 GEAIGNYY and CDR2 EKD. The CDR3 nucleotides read TGTGCCTTTGACTCAATGCCCGGTACTGGGGGATCCAACACCGATAAACTCATCTTT. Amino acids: CAFDSMPGTGGSNTDKLIF.

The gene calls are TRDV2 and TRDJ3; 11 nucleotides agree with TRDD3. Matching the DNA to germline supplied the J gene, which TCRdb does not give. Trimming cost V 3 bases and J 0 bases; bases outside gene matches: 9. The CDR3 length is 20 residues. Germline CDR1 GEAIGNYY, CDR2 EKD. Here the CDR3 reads CACDRFLLGDSSWDTRQMFF. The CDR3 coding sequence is TGTGCCTGTGACCGGTTCCTACTGGGGGATAGCTCCTGGGACACCCGACAGATGTTTTTC.

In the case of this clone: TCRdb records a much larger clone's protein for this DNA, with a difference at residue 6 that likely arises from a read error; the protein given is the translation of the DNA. As DNA, the CDR3 is TGTGCTCTTGGGGTGCACGGTACGAGCACCGATAAACTCATCTTT. It specifies CALGVHGTSTDKLIF. The J gene is TRDJ1, the V gene TRDV1; D not resolved. The V and J ends lost 4 bases and 1 base respectively, with 13 bases between them. The CDR3 totals 15 residues. The germline V gene has CDR1 TSWWSYY and CDR2 QGS.

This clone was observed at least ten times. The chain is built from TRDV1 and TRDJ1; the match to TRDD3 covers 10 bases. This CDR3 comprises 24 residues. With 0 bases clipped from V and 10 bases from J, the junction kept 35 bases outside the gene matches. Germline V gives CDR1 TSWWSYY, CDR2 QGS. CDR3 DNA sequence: TGTGCTCTTGGGGAACTCAGGGGGGGACCAGCTTCTTTGTACTGGGGGATCCACGTTGTGGGACTCATCTTT. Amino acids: CALGELRGGPASLYWGIHVVGLIF.

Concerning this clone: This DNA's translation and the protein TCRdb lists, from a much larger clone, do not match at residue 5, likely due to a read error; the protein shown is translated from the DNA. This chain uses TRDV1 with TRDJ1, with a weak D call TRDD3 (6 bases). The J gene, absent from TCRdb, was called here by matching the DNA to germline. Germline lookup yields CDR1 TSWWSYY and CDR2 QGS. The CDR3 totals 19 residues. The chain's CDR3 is CALGGRSRPTGMYTNKLIF. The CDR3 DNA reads TGTGCTCTTGGGGGAAGGAGTAGACCTACTGGGATGTACACCAATAAACTCATCTTT.

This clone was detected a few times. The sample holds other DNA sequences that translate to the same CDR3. The CDR3 sequence is CALGPTEARATDKLIF. CDR3 coding DNA: TGTGCTCTTGGTCCCACGGAGGCTCGGGCCACCGATAAACTCATCTTT. J is TRDJ1 and V is TRDV1; D remains ambiguous. The V gene's germline CDR1 is TSWWSYY and CDR2 QGS. V was pared by 6 bases and J by 1 base, with 18 bases between. There are 16 residues in the CDR3.